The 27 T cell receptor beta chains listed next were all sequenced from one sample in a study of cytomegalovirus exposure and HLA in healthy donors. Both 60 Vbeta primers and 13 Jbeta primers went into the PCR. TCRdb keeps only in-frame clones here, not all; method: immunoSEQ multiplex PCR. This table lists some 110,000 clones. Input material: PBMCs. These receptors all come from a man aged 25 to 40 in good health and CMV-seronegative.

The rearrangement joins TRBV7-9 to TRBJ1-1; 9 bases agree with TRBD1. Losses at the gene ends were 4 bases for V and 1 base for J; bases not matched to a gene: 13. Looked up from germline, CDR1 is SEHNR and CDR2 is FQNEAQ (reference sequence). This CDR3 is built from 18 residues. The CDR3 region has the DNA TGTGCCAGCAGCTCCCGGGACAGGGCCTTTTTTGGGAACACTGAAGCTTTCTTT. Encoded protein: CASSSRDRAFFGNTEAFF. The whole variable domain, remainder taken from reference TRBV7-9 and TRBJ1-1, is DTGVSQNPRHKITKRGQNVTFRCDPISEHNRLYWYRQTLGQGPEFLTYFQNEAQLEKSRLLSDRFSAERPKGSFSTLEIQRTEQGDSAMYLCASSSRDRAFFGNTEAFFGQGTRLTVV.

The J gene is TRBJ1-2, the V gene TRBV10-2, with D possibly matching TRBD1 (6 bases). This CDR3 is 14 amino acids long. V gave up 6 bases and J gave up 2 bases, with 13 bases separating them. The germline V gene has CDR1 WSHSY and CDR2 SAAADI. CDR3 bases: TGCGCCAGCAGAGGGATCACAGGGAACTATGGCTACACCTTC. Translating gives CASRGITGNYGYTF.

CDR3 nucleotides: TGTGCCAGTGGACTGAACAATGAGCAGTTCTTC. It is translated as CASGLNNEQFF. This rearrangement joins TRBV7-6 to TRBJ2-1; maybe TRBD2 (5 bases). Per germline, CDR1 SGHVS and CDR2 FNYEAQ. V shed 9 bases and J shed 5 bases, with 8 bases lying between them. This CDR3 has 11 amino acids.

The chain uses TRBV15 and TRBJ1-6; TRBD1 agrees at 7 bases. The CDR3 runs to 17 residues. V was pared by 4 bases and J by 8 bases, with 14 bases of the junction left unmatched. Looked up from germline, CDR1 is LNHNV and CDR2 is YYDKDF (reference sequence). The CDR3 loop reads CATSTFFPGDSHSPLHF. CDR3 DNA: TGTGCCACCAGCACTTTTTTTCCGGGGGACAGCCATTCACCCCTCCACTTT.

This CDR3 reads CASSHWTGHFYEQYF. As DNA, the CDR3 is TGCGCCAGCAGCCACTGGACAGGCCATTTCTACGAGCAGTACTTC. This chain joins TRBV4-1 and TRBJ2-7; 7 bases are a match to TRBD1. The CDR3 sequence is 15 residues long. CDR1 and CDR2 (germline): MGHRA, YSYEKL. With V trimmed by 3 bases and J by 3 bases, 8 bases remained unmatched.

CDR3 bases: TGTGCCAGCAGCACTAGCGGGGGGCGGAATGAGCAGTTCTTC. Protein: CASSTSGGRNEQFF. The chain links TRBV6-6 to TRBJ2-1; 12 bases are shared with TRBD2. The CDR3 sequence is 14 residues long. V gave up 6 bases and J gave up 7 bases; unmatched junction bases: 4. From germline, CDR1 is MNHNY and CDR2 SVGAGI (reference sequence).

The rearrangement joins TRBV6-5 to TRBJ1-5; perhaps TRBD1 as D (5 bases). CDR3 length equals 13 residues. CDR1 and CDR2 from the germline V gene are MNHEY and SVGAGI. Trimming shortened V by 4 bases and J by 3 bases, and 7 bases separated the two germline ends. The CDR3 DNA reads TGTGCCAGCAGTTTGACAGACAATCAGCCCCAGCATTTT. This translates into CASSLTDNQPQHF.

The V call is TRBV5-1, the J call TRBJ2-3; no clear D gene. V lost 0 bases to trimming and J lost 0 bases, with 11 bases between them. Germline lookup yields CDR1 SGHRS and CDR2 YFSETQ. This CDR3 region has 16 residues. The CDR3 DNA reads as TGCGCCAGCAGCTTGGGTACAGCCGCTAGCACAGATACGCAGTATTTT. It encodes CASSLGTAASTDTQYF.

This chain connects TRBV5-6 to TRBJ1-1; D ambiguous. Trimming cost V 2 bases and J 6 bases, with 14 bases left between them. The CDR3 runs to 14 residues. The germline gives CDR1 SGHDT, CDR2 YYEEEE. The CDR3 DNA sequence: TGTGCCAGCAGCTTCCGGACGGGAGGACCTGAAGCTTTCTTT. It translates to CASSFRTGGPEAFF.

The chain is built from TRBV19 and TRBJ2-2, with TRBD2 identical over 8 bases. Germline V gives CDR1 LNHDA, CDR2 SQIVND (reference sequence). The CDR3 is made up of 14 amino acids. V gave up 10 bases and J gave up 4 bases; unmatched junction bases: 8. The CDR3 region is CATRGGASTGELFF. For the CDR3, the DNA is TGTGCCACTCGGGGGGGCGCGAGCACCGGGGAGCTGTTTTTT.

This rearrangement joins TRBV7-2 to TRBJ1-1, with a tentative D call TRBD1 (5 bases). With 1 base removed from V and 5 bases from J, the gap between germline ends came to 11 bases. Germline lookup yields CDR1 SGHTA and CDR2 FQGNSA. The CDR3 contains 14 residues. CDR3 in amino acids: CASSLGQEGTEAFF. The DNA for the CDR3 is TGTGCCAGCAGCTTAGGTCAGGAGGGGACTGAAGCTTTCTTT.

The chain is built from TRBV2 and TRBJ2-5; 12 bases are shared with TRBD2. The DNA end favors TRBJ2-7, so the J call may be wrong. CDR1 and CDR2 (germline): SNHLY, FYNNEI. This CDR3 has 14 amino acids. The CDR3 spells CASRSSGGAYEQYF. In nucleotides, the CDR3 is TGTGCCAGCAGGTCTAGCGGGGGGGCCTACGAGCAGTACTTC.

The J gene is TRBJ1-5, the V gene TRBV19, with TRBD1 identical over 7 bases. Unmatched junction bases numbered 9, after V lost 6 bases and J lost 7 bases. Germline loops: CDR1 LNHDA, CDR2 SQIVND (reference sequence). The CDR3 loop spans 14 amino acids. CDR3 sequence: CASRKDRRDQPQHF. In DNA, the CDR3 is TGTGCCAGTAGGAAGGACAGGAGAGACCAGCCCCAGCATTTT.

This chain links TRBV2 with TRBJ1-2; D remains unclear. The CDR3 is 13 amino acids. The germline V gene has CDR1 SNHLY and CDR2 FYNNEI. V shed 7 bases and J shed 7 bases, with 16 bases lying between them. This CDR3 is CASKREGSVGYTF. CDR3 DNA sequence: TGTGCCAGCAAAAGGGAGGGCTCGGTTGGCTACACCTTC.

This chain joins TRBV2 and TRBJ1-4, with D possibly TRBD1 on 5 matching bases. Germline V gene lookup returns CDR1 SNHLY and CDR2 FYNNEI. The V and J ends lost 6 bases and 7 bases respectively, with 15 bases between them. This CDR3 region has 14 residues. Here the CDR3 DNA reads TGTGCCAGCAGCCCTGGGGGGGTAGGTGAAAAACTGTTTTTT. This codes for CASSPGGVGEKLFF. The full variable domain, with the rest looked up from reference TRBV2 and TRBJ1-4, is EPEVTQTPSHQVTQMGQEVILRCVPISNHLYFYWYRQILGQKVEFLVSFYNNEISEKSEIFDDQFSVERPDGSNFTLKIRSTKLEDSAMYFCASSPGGVGEKLFFGSGTQLSVL.

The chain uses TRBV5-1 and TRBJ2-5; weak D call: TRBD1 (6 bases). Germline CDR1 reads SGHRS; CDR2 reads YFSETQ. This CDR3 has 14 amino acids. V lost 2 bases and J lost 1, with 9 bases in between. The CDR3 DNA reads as TGCGCCAGCAGCTTACAGGGTAGCCAAGAGACCCAGTACTTC. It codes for CASSLQGSQETQYF.

The CDR3 sequence is CASSGQSGQTSSPLHF. The CDR3 DNA follows: TGCGCCAGCAGCGGTCAGTCGGGACAGACTTCGTCACCCCTCCACTTT. The rearrangement uses TRBV5-1 and TRBJ1-6; 7 nucleotides match TRBD1. V lost 4 bases and J lost 10; bases outside the gene matches: 14. The CDR3 is made up of 16 amino acids. Germline lookup yields CDR1 SGHRS and CDR2 YFSETQ.

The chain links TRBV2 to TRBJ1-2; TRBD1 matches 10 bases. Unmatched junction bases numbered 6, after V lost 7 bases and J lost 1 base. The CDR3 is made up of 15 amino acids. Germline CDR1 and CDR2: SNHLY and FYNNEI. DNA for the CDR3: TGTGCCAGCACCAAGAGGGACAGGGGTAACTATGGCTACACCTTC. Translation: CASTKRDRGNYGYTF.

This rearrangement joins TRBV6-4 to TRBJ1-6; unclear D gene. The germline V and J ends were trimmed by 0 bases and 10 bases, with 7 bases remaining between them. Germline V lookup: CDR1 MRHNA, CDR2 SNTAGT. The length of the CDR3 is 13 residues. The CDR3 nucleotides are TGTGCCAGCAGTGACTCCCGAGGCTCACCCCTCCACTTT. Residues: CASSDSRGSPLHF.

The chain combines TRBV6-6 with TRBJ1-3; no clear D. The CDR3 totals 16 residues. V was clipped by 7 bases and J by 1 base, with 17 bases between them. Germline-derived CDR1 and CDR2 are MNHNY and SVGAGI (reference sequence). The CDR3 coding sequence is TGTGCCAGCACCCTTGCAGTGTTTCATTCTGGAAACACCATATATTTT. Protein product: CASTLAVFHSGNTIYF.

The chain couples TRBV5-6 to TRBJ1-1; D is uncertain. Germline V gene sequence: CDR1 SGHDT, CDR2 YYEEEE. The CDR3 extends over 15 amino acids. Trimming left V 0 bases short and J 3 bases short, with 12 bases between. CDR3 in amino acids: CASSLGSGRDTEAFF. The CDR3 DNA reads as TGTGCCAGCAGCTTGGGGTCCGGGAGGGACACTGAAGCTTTCTTT.

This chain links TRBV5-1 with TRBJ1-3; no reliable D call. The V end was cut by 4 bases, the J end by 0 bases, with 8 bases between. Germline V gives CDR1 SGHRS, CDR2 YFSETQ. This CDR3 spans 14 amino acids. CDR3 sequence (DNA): TGCGCCAGCAGCAGCACAGTCTCTGGAAACACCATATATTTT. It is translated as CASSSTVSGNTIYF.

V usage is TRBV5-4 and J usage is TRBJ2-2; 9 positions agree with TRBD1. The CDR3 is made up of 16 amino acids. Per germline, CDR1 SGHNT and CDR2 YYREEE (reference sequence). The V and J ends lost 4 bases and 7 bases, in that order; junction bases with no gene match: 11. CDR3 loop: CASSASGTGSNGELFF. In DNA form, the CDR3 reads TGTGCCAGCAGCGCGTCCGGGACAGGGAGTAACGGGGAGCTGTTTTTT.

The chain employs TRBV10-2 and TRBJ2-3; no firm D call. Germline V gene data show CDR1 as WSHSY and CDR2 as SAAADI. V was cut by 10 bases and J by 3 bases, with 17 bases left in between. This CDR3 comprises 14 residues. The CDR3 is CAINHPRSTDTQYF. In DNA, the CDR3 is TGCGCCATCAATCACCCGCGCTCTACAGATACGCAGTATTTT.

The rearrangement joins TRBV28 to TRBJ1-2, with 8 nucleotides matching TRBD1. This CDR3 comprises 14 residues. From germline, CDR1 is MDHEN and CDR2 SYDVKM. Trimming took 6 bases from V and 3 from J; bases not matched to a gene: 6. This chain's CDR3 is CASRFQGADYGYTF. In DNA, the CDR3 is TGTGCCAGCAGGTTCCAGGGGGCGGACTATGGCTACACCTTC.

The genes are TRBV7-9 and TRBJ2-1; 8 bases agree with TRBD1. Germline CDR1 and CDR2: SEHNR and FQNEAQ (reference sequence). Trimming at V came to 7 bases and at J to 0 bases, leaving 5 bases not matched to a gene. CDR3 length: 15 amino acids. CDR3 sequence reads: CASTSGTGSYNEQFF. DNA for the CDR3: TGTGCCAGCACCTCCGGGACAGGCTCCTACAATGAGCAGTTCTTC.

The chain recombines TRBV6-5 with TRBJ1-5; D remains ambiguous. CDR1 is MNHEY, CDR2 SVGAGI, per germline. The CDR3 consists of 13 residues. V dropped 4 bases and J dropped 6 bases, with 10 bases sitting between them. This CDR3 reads CASSFVRGQPQHF. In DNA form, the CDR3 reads TGTGCCAGCAGTTTTGTTCGGGGTCAGCCCCAGCATTTT.